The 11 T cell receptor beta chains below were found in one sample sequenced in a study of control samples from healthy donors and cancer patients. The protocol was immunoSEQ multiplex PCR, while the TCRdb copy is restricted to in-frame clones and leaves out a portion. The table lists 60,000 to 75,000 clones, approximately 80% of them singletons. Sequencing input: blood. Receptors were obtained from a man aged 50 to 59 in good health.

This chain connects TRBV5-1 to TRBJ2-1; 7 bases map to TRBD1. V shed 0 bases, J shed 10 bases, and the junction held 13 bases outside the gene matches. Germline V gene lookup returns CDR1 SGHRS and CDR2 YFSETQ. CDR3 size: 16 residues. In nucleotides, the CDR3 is TGCGCCAGCAGCTTGGCAGGGACAGCCCAAGGACGGGAGCAGTTCTTC. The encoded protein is CASSLAGTAQGREQFF.

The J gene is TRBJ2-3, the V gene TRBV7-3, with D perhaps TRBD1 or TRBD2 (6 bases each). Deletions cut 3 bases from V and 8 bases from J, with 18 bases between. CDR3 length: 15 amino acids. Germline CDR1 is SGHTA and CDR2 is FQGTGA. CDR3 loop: CASSFLGGQIGTQYF. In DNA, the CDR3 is TGTGCCAGCAGCTTTTTAGGGGGGCAGATCGGTACGCAGTATTTT.

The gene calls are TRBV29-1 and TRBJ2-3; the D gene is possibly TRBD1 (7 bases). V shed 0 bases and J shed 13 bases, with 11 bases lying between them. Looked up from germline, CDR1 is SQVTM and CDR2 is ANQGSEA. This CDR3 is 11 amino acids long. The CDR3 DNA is TGCAGCGTTGAAGATGGCAGGGGGGAGTATTTT. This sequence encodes CSVEDGRGEYF.

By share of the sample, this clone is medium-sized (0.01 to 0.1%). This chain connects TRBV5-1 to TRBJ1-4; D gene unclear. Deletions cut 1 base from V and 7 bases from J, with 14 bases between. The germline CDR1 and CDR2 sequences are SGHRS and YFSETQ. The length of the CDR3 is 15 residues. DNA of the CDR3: TGCGCCAGCAGCTTGAGTCGGGGAAGTTTTGAAAAACTGTTTTTT. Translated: CASSLSRGSFEKLFF. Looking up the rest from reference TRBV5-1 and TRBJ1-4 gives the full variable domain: KAGVTQTPRYLIKTRGQQVTLSCSPISGHRSVSWYQQTPGQGLQFLFEYFSETQRNKGNFPGRFSGRQFSNSRSEMNVSTLELGDSALYLCASSLSRGSFEKLFFGSGTQLSVL.

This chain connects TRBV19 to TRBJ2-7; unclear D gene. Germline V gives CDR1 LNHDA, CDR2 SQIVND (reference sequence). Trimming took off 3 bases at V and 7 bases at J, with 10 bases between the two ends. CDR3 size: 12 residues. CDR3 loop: CASSILDREQYF. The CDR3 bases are TGTGCCAGTAGTATCTTGGATCGGGAGCAGTACTTC. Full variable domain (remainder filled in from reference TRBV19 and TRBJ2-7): DGGITQSPKYLFRKEGQNVTLSCEQNLNHDAMYWYRQDPGQGLRLIYYSQIVNDFQKGDIAEGYSVSREKKESFPLTVTSAQKNPTAFYLCASSILDREQYFGPGTRLTVT.

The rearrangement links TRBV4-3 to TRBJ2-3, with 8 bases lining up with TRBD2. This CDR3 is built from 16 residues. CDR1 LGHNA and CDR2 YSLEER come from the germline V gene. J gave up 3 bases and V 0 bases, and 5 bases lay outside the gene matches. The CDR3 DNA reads TGCGCCAGCAGCCAAGAAGCGGGAGCCTCGACAGATACGCAGTATTTT. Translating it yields CASSQEAGASTDTQYF.

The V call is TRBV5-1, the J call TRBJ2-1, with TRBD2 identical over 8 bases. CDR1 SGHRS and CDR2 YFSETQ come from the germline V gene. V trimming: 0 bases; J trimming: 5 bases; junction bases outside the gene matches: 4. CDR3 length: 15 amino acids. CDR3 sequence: CASSLVGLADNEQFF. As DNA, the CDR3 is TGCGCCAGCAGCTTGGTAGGACTAGCAGACAATGAGCAGTTCTTC.

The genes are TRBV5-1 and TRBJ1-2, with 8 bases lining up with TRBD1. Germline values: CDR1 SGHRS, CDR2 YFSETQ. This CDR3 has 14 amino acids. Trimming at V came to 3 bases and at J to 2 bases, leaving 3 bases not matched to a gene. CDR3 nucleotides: TGCGCCAGCAGCTCGGACAGGGCCAACTATGGCTACACCTTC. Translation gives CASSSDRANYGYTF.

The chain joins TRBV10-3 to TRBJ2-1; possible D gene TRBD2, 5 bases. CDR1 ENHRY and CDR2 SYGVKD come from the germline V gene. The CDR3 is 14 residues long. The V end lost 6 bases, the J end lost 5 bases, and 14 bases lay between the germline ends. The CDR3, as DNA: TGTGCCATCAGGATCCGGGAACTGGACAATGAGCAGTTCTTC. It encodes CAIRIRELDNEQFF.

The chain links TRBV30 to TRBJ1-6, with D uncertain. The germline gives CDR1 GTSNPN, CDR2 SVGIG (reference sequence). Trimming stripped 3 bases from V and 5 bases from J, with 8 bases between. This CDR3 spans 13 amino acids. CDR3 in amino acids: CAWSSQNNSPLHF. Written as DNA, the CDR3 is TGTGCCTGGAGCTCACAGAATAATTCACCCCTCCACTTT.

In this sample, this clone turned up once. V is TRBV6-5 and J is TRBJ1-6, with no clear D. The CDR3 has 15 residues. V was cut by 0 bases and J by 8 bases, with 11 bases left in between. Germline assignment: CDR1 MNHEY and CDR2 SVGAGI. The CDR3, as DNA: TGTGCCAGCAGTTACTCGGGGAGGGCGGATTCACCCCTCCACTTT. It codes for CASSYSGRADSPLHF.